Listed here are 30 T cell receptor beta chains from one sample, sequenced in a study of early T cells in non-severe SARS-CoV-2 infection. TCRdb used MiXCR to reprocess the 5' RACE reads, holding one entry per CDR3 protein. The sample lists tens of thousands of distinct CDR3 sequences; around a tenth were seen once. Material: whole blood, obtained at baseline. Receptor source: an adult who was a healthcare worker with PCR-confirmed SARS-CoV-2 infection or an uninfected control (not recorded which).

The gene calls are TRBV30 and TRBJ1-3; TRBD1 matches at 7 bases. CDR1 GTSNPN and CDR2 SVGIG come from the germline V gene (reference sequence). The CDR3 is 14 residues long. V trimming: 3 bases; J trimming: 2 bases; junction bases outside the gene matches: 4. CDR3: CAWSPTGAGNTIYF. CDR3 coding DNA: TGTGCCTGGAGCCCTACAGGGGCTGGAAACACCATATATTTT.

The chain joins TRBV3-1 to TRBJ2-1; D not certain. V was clipped by 4 bases and J by 3 bases, with 7 bases between them. The CDR3 length is 13 residues. The germline V gene encodes CDR1 LGHDT and CDR2 YNNKEL (reference sequence). The CDR3, as DNA: TGTGCCAGCAGCCCACCATACTACAATGAGCAGTTCTTC. The encoded protein is CASSPPYYNEQFF.

The J gene is TRBJ1-1, the V gene TRBV7-2; tentatively, D is TRBD1 (5 bases). The germline V gene has CDR1 SGHTA and CDR2 FQGNSA. The V and J ends lost 2 bases and 10 bases respectively, with 11 bases between them. The CDR3 extends over 12 amino acids. This CDR3 is CASSLNGRVAFF. The DNA of the CDR3 is TGTGCCAGCAGCTTAAACGGCAGGGTAGCTTTCTTT. Variable domain in full (rest from reference TRBV7-2 and TRBJ1-1): GAGVSQSPSNKVTEKGKDVELRCDPISGHTALYWYRQSLGQGLEFLIYFQGNSAPDKSGLPSDRFSAERTGGSVSTLTIQRTQQEDSAVYLCASSLNGRVAFFGQGTRLTVV.

The chain combines TRBV7-3 with TRBJ1-3, with D unclear. V was clipped by 2 bases and J by 0 bases, with 5 bases between them. There are 14 residues in the CDR3. The germline gives CDR1 SGHTA, CDR2 FQGTGA. As DNA, the CDR3 is TGTGCCAGCAGCTTAGGAGTCTCTGGAAACACCATATATTTT. Protein sequence: CASSLGVSGNTIYF.

This clonotype was picked up many times. The V gene is TRBV6-5, the J gene TRBJ1-1; D may be TRBD1 (5 bases). Germline CDR1 and CDR2: MNHEY and SVGAGI. V lost 2 bases, J lost 1 base, and 11 bases lay in between. This CDR3 has 15 amino acids. CDR3 amino acids: CASSYQGQGNTEAFF. CDR3 nucleotide sequence: TGTGCCAGCAGTTACCAGGGCCAGGGGAACACTGAAGCTTTCTTT.

The CDR3 spells CASSLSRDRELDTQYF. The CDR3 region has the DNA TGTGCCAGCAGCTTGTCCAGGGACAGGGAGTTAGATACGCAGTATTTT. The J gene is TRBJ2-3, the V gene TRBV5-5, with 9 nucleotides matching TRBD1. Trimming removed 1 base from V and 5 bases from J; junction bases left unmatched: 8. The V gene's germline CDR1 is SGHKS and CDR2 YYEKEE (reference sequence). The CDR3 consists of 16 residues.

The rearrangement links TRBV15 to TRBJ2-3; D possibly uses TRBD1 or TRBD2 (5 bases each). This CDR3 comprises 15 residues. Trimming removed 3 bases at V and 5 bases at J, with 15 bases between. From germline, CDR1 is LNHNV and CDR2 YYDKDF (reference sequence). This CDR3 is CATSRTGQSGDTQYF. The CDR3 nucleotides read TGTGCCACCAGCAGGACCGGACAAAGCGGAGATACGCAGTATTTT.

This clonotype has ten or more counts. The V gene is TRBV11-2, the J gene TRBJ2-7; the D call may be TRBD1 or TRBD2 (5 bases each). The germline CDR1 and CDR2 sequences are SGHAT and FQNNGV. The CDR3 covers 11 residues. V lost 6 bases and J lost 3, with 6 bases in between. CDR3 protein: CASRGDYEQYF. In DNA form, the CDR3 reads TGTGCCAGCAGGGGGGACTACGAGCAGTACTTC. Complete variable domain (other parts from reference TRBV11-2 and TRBJ2-7): EAGVAQSPRYKIIEKRQSVAFWCNPISGHATLYWYQQILGQGPKLLIQFQNNGVVDDSQLPKDRFSAERLKGVDSTLKIQPAKLEDSAVYLCASRGDYEQYFGPGTRLTVT.

There are a few counts of this clonotype. The chain employs TRBV6-2 or TRBV6-3 and TRBJ2-3; D remains ambiguous. The CDR3 is 12 amino acids. The germline CDR1 and CDR2 sequences are MNHEY and SVGEGT. V lost 5 bases to trimming and J lost 5 bases, with 8 bases between them. CDR3 in amino acids: CASSLFGDTQYF. CDR3 DNA: TGTGCCAGCAGTCTTTTCGGAGATACGCAGTATTTT.

The chain couples TRBV7-2 to TRBJ1-4; 10 bases map to TRBD1. Germline CDR1 SGHTA, CDR2 FQGNSA. This CDR3 is built from 15 residues. Trimming removed 5 bases from V and 7 bases from J; junction bases left unmatched: 7. CDR3 DNA sequence: TGTGCCAGCAGCGCCAGACAGGGGGCGGGTGAAAAACTGTTTTTT. It yields the protein CASSARQGAGEKLFF.

This clonotype was observed many times. The V call is TRBV5-1, the J call TRBJ1-2; D is possibly TRBD1 (5 bases). The CDR3 covers 14 residues. Germline V lookup: CDR1 SGHRS, CDR2 YFSETQ. V gave up 4 bases and J gave up 8 bases, with 18 bases separating them. CDR3: CASSPDRRAGGYTF. CDR3 nucleotides: TGCGCCAGCAGCCCCGACAGAAGGGCGGGGGGCTACACCTTC. The full variable domain, rest sourced from reference TRBV5-1 and TRBJ1-2, is KAGVTQTPRYLIKTRGQQVTLSCSPISGHRSVSWYQQTPGQGLQFLFEYFSETQRNKGNFPGRFSGRQFSNSRSEMNVSTLELGDSALYLCASSPDRRAGGYTFGSGTRLTVV.

This clonotype was observed at least ten times. The chain combines TRBV18 with TRBJ1-1, with D unclear. CDR3 length equals 14 residues. Germline assignment: CDR1 KGHSH and CDR2 LQKENI. Trimming took 2 bases from V and 1 from J, leaving 8 bases between them. The CDR3 DNA sequence: TGTGCCAGCTCACCAACGACGGCGAACACTGAAGCTTTCTTT. The encoded protein is CASSPTTANTEAFF.

This clonotype was recorded a few times. The chain combines TRBV20-1 with TRBJ2-5; D is uncertain. Germline V gene lookup returns CDR1 DFQATT and CDR2 SNEGSKA (reference sequence). This CDR3 is 11 amino acids long. CDR3 in amino acids: CGSWRGQTQYF. CDR3 in DNA: TGCGGTTCCTGGCGAGGACAGACCCAGTACTTC.

In this sample, this clonotype turned up a few times. This sequence joins TRBV7-2 and TRBJ1-1; D gene uncertain. The V gene lost 5 bases and the J gene lost 4 bases, with 14 bases spanning the gap. This CDR3 is built from 14 residues. From germline, CDR1 is SGHTA and CDR2 FQGNSA. The CDR3 sequence: CASSPRGRLTEAFF. In nucleotides, the CDR3 is TGTGCCAGCAGCCCACGAGGCAGGCTCACTGAAGCTTTCTTT.

This clonotype was counted a few times. The rearrangement joins TRBV10-1 to TRBJ1-3; D is ambiguous. The CDR3 loop spans 17 amino acids. V lost 6 bases, J lost 4 bases, and 22 bases lay in between. Germline V gene data show CDR1 as WNHNN and CDR2 as SYGVQD (reference sequence). CDR3 bases: TGCGCCAGCAGGGACTGGTGGACCGCCGGCAAAGGAAACACCATATATTTT. Translation: CASRDWWTAGKGNTIYF.

The chain combines TRBV7-3 with TRBJ2-2; D unclear. There are 13 residues in the CDR3. V lost 5 bases to trimming and J lost 5 bases, with 9 bases between them. Germline loops: CDR1 SGHTA, CDR2 FQGTGA. The CDR3 DNA follows: TGTGCCAGCAGCCTGGCTGATACCGGGGAGCTGTTTTTT. It translates to CASSLADTGELFF.

The chain carries TRBV19 and TRBJ2-5; 8 bases agree with TRBD1. Germline V gene data show CDR1 as LNHDA and CDR2 as SQIVND (reference sequence). J was trimmed by 3 bases and V by 8 bases; bases with no gene match: 5. CDR3 size: 13 residues. This CDR3 reads CASAQGVEETQYF. The CDR3 nucleotides are TGTGCCAGTGCACAGGGGGTAGAAGAGACCCAGTACTTC.

The chain couples TRBV14 to TRBJ1-6; perhaps TRBD1 as D (5 bases). This CDR3 has 16 residues. Germline CDR1 is SGHDN and CDR2 is FVKESK. The ends were cut back, 4 bases at V and 6 bases at J, with 16 bases in the middle. As DNA, the CDR3 is TGTGCCAGCAGCCGCGAGGGGCCCCCGATTAATTCACCCCTCCACTTT. This gives the protein CASSREGPPINSPLHF.

V is TRBV12-3 or TRBV12-4 and J is TRBJ2-5; TRBD1 or TRBD2 may be the D gene (5 bases each). CDR3 length: 18 residues. Trimming removed 1 base from V and 4 bases from J, with 22 bases in between. For the CDR3, the DNA is TGTGCCAGCAGTTTAGGCGCCGGGACCCTGAACGGCGGAGAGACCCAGTACTTC. Protein: CASSLGAGTLNGGETQYF.

There are a few counts of this clonotype. V is TRBV2 and J is TRBJ1-1; D possibly corresponds to TRBD1 (5 bases). V was clipped by 6 bases and J by 5 bases, with 16 bases between them. This CDR3 spans 14 amino acids. The germline CDR1 and CDR2 sequences are SNHLY and FYNNEI. CDR3 nucleotides: TGTGCCAGCAGGAACCAAGGGGCACAGACTGAAGCTTTCTTT. Translated: CASRNQGAQTEAFF.

This clonotype was seen many times. The chain links TRBV10-3 to TRBJ2-5; 9 bases agree with TRBD2. The V segment lost 11 bases and the J segment 2 bases; nucleotides outside the gene matches: 27. The CDR3 sequence is 20 residues long. Germline assignment: CDR1 ENHRY and CDR2 SYGVKD. This CDR3 is CAAGRAGQKFGGGAQETQYF. The CDR3 coding sequence is TGTGCCGCCGGACGGGCAGGGCAAAAATTCGGCGGGGGGGCTCAAGAGACCCAGTACTTC.

This clonotype was counted only a few times. The chain uses TRBV14 and TRBJ2-7, with 8 bases that match TRBD1. The CDR3 spans 15 residues. Trimming at V came to 4 bases and at J to 2 bases, leaving 7 bases not matched to a gene. Germline V CDR1 and CDR2: SGHDN, FVKESK. The CDR3 protein is CASSRPGQGPYEQYF. The CDR3 DNA sequence: TGTGCCAGCAGCCGACCCGGACAGGGACCCTACGAGCAGTACTTC.

V and J are TRBV2 and TRBJ2-2, with 8 bases identical to TRBD2. The CDR3 has 17 residues. With V trimmed by 6 bases and J by 4 bases, 13 bases remained unmatched. Germline-derived CDR1 and CDR2 are SNHLY and FYNNEI. The chain's CDR3 is CASRRGSGGSVTGELFF. The CDR3 DNA sequence: TGTGCCAGCAGGAGGGGGAGCGGGGGTTCAGTCACCGGGGAGCTGTTTTTT.

V is TRBV20-1 and J is TRBJ1-1, with a possible D match to TRBD1 (6 bases). V gave up 0 bases and J gave up 0 bases, with 8 bases separating them. The CDR3 is 14 residues long. Germline V CDR1 and CDR2: DFQATT, SNEGSKA (reference sequence). CDR3 loop: CSARDRQVNTEAFF. The DNA for the CDR3 is TGCAGTGCTAGAGACCGACAGGTGAACACTGAAGCTTTCTTT.

The V gene is TRBV2, the J gene TRBJ2-7; 7 nucleotides match TRBD1. CDR3 length: 14 residues. Germline loops: CDR1 SNHLY, CDR2 FYNNEI. Trimming cost V 4 bases and J 5 bases; bases outside gene matches: 8. The CDR3 DNA sequence: TGTGCCAGCAGTGTACAGGGGCTCGGCCACGAGCAGTACTTC. This codes for CASSVQGLGHEQYF.

J is TRBJ2-7 and V is TRBV6-6; 10 nucleotides agree with TRBD1. The CDR3 runs 17 residues. After removal of 4 bases from V and 3 bases from J, the junction contained 12 bases not matched to a gene. The germline V gene encodes CDR1 MNHNY and CDR2 SVGAGI (reference sequence). This CDR3 reads CASSSSTGGTGYYEQYF. The CDR3, as DNA: TGTGCCAGCAGTTCCTCGACAGGGGGCACAGGGTACTACGAGCAGTACTTC.

In nucleotides, the CDR3 is TGCAGCGCCCACGCGGCCCAAGAGACCCAGTACTTC. Encoded protein: CSAHAAQETQYF. The V gene is TRBV29-1, the J gene TRBJ2-5, with unresolved D. Germline CDR1 and CDR2: SQVTM and ANQGSEA. V was shortened by 7 bases and J by 1 base, with 10 bases between the two germline ends. The CDR3 totals 12 residues.

This chain joins TRBV5-1 and TRBJ1-2; 8 bases map to TRBD1. Trimming took 2 bases from V and 4 from J; bases not matched to a gene: 10. Per germline, CDR1 SGHRS and CDR2 YFSETQ. This CDR3 region has 16 residues. CDR3 bases: TGCGCCAGCAGCTTTTTTGGACAGGGTGATTCCTATGGCTACACCTTC. Translating it yields CASSFFGQGDSYGYTF.

The chain couples TRBV7-8 to TRBJ2-1, with TRBD2 matching over 7 bases. The CDR3 totals 15 residues. CDR1 and CDR2 from the germline V gene are SGHVS and FQNEAQ. Trimming took 5 bases from V and 5 from J; bases not matched to a gene: 9. The CDR3: CASSVRGRGDNEQFF. The CDR3 region has the DNA TGTGCCAGCAGCGTCCGGGGGAGGGGTGACAATGAGCAGTTCTTC.

This clonotype was detected a few times. The chain employs TRBV11-2 and TRBJ2-7; D is perhaps TRBD2 (6 bases). Per the germline V gene, CDR1 is SGHAT and CDR2 is FQNNGV. Trimming cost V 1 base and J 1 base, with 14 bases left between them. This CDR3 is built from 16 residues. The chain's CDR3 is CASSLAGVRFSYEQYF. The CDR3 DNA follows: TGTGCCAGCAGCTTAGCGGGGGTGAGATTTTCCTACGAGCAGTACTTC.